This T cell receptor beta chain stems from a study of tumor and adjacent non-tumor tissue in lung cancer. Study outcomes and limitations: Significantly higher TCR diversity was found in tumor than normal lung.

This clonotype came up many times. What it binds is unknown. TCRbeta libraries were built with three rounds of nested PCR, modified from ARM-PCR. MiXCR, applied by TCRdb to the multiplex PCR reads, yields one record per CDR3 protein. The sample lists about 98,000 distinct CDR3 sequences, less than 85% occurring once. Germline CDR1 reads SGHDT; CDR2 reads YYEEEE. Between the trimmed V and J ends, which lost 2 bases and 7 bases, there was a span of 12 bases. CDR3 size: 13 residues. The template was RNA from unsorted bulk tissue. This non-tumor lung sample came from over 3 cm beyond the tumor edge. This clonotype was obtained from a man aged 60 to 69 with small cell lung cancer. The source material was distant non-tumor lung tissue. The genes are TRBV5-6 and TRBJ1-1; D not resolved. The CDR3 DNA sequence: TGTGCCAGCAGCTTTGGGGTTGTGGGTGAAGCTTTCTTT. Encoded protein: CASSFGVVGEAFF.